A single sample is the source of the 7 T cell receptor beta chains below, sequenced in a study of OX40 agonist ivuxolimab in advanced cancers. Sequencing was performed with immunoSEQ multiplex PCR; in TCRdb, only in-frame clones are kept and a portion is missing. Among more than 85,000 clones listed, approximately 83% were seen once. This material consisted of CD4+ or CD8+ T cells sorted from blood, taken in a trial of the OX40 agonist ivuxolimab. These receptors came from an adult with an advanced solid tumor such as melanoma, head and neck, liver or kidney cancer.

The chain is built from TRBV6-5 and TRBJ1-6; D uncertain. V shed 6 bases and J shed 9 bases, with 12 bases lying between them. The length of the CDR3 is 13 residues. CDR1 MNHEY and CDR2 SVGAGI come from the germline V gene. The CDR3 protein is CASSPGVSSPLHF. DNA of the CDR3: TGTGCCAGCAGCCCGGGAGTATCTTCACCCCTCCACTTT.

The CDR3 region is CASSQDLNTEAFF. In DNA form, the CDR3 reads TGTGCCAGCAGCCAAGACCTGAACACTGAAGCTTTCTTT. The chain employs TRBV14 and TRBJ1-1; no definite D call. Germline V gives CDR1 SGHDN, CDR2 FVKESK. This CDR3 has 13 amino acids. Trimming took 0 bases from V and 0 from J, leaving 2 bases between them.

The J gene is TRBJ2-1, the V gene TRBV28; weak D call: TRBD1 (5 bases). V dropped 6 bases and J dropped 7 bases, with 19 bases sitting between them. The CDR3 has 15 amino acids. Germline lookup yields CDR1 MDHEN and CDR2 SYDVKM. The CDR3 sequence: CASRTSGQGGNEQFF. The CDR3 DNA follows: TGTGCCAGCAGAACCTCAGGGCAAGGTGGGAATGAGCAGTTCTTC.

The chain couples TRBV28 to TRBJ1-1; 7 bases map to TRBD1. The CDR3 loop spans 12 amino acids. Germline V gene data show CDR1 as MDHEN and CDR2 as SYDVKM. V lost 6 bases and J lost 3; bases outside the gene matches: 1. CDR3 sequence (DNA): TGTGCCAGCAGGAGGGGGCACACTGAAGCTTTCTTT. Translated, it gives CASRRGHTEAFF.

Worth noting for this clone: Other DNA sequences in this specimen translate into the identical CDR3. The chain uses TRBV6-5 and TRBJ1-5; 7 bases match TRBD1. This CDR3 comprises 14 residues. J lost 3 bases, V lost 4 bases, and 3 bases had no gene match. Germline values: CDR1 MNHEY, CDR2 SVGAGI. CDR3 DNA: TGTGCCAGCAGTTCGGGACAGCACAATCAGCCCCAGCATTTT. Protein product: CASSSGQHNQPQHF.

This rearrangement joins TRBV18 to TRBJ2-1, with D unresolved. Trimming removed 3 bases at V and 7 bases at J, with 16 bases between. The CDR3 extends over 15 amino acids. Germline CDR1 KGHSH, CDR2 LQKENI. The CDR3, as DNA: TGTGCCAGCTCACCGGTCCACGACCCCGTTAATGAGCAGTTCTTC. Translating gives CASSPVHDPVNEQFF.

This sequence joins TRBV5-4 and TRBJ2-6, with TRBD1 as a possible D gene (6 bases). Germline V gene lookup returns CDR1 SGHNT and CDR2 YYREEE (reference sequence). V lost 2 bases and J lost 1, with 19 bases in between. CDR3 length equals 19 residues. In DNA, the CDR3 is TGTGCCAGCAGCTTAGATCGGGCTGGGGGACAATCTGGGGCCAACGTCCTGACTTTC. This gives the protein CASSLDRAGGQSGANVLTF.